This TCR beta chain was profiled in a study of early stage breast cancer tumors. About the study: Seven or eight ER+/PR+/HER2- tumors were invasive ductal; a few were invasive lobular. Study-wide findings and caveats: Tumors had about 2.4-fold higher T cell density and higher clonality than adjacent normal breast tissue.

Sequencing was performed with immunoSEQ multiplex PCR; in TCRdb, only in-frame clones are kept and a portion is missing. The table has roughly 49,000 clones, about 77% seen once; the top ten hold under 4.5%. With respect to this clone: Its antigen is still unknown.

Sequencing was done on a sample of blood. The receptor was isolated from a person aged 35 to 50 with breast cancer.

The CDR3 coding sequence is TGTGCCAGCAGTTACTCATCCGGGACGGACTACGAGCAGTACTTC. This translates into CASSYSSGTDYEQYF. This rearrangement joins TRBV6-6 to TRBJ2-7; D might be TRBD1 or TRBD2, each matching 5 bases. This CDR3 is built from 15 residues. In germline, CDR1 is MNHNY, CDR2 SVGAGI (reference sequence). Trimming took off 0 bases at V and 3 bases at J, with 12 bases between the two ends.